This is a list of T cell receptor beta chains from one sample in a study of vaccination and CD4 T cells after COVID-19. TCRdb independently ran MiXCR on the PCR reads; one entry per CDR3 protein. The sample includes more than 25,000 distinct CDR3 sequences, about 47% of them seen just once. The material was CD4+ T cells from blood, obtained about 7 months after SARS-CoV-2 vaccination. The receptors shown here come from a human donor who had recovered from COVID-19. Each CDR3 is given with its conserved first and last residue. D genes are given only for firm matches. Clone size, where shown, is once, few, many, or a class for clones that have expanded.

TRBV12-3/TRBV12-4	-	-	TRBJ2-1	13	TGTGCCAGCACTCCCAGCTCCTACAATGAGCAGTTCTTC	CASTPSSYNEQFF
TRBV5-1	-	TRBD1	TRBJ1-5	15	TGCGCCAGCAGCCCCGGGACAGGGGGCCTCCAGCCCCAGCATTTT	CASSPGTGGLQPQHF
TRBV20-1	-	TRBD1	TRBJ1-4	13	TGCAGTGCTAGGGAGGGGGCTATTGAAAAACTGTTTTTT	CSAREGAIEKLFF
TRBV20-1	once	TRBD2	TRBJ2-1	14	TGCAGTGCTAGTCGACTAGCGGGAGGACTTGAGCAGTTCTTC	CSASRLAGGLEQFF
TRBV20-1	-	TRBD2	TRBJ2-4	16	TGCAGTGCCACTAAATTTAGCGGGAAGTGGGGCAACATTCAGTACTTC	CSATKFSGKWGNIQYF
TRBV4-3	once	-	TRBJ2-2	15	TGCGCCAGCAGCCAGGGGGGGGCGGGCACCGGGGAGCTGTTTTTT	CASSQGGAGTGELFF
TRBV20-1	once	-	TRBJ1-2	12	TGCAGTGCTAGAGAAGGGGGGAGCGGCTACACCTTC	CSAREGGSGYTF
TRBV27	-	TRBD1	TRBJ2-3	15	TGTGCCAGCAGTGCCGGGACAGGGGGGACAGATACGCAGTATTTT	CASSAGTGGTDTQYF
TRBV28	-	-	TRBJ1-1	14	TGTGCCAGCAGTTTCGGGGGGGGGAACACTGAAGCTTTCTTT	CASSFGGGNTEAFF
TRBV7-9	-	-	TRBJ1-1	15	TGTGCCAGCAGCTTAGGGCCGGCAGGATCCACTGAAGCTTTCTTT	CASSLGPAGSTEAFF
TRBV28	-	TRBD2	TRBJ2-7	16	TGTGCCAGCAGGGATGTAGGAGCGGGAGTAGCGGTTGAGCAGTACTTC	CASRDVGAGVAVEQYF
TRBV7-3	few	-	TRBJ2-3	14	TGTGCCAGCAGCTCTGAAACTAGATCCGATACGCAGTATTTT	CASSSETRSDTQYF
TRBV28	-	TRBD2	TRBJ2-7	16	TGTGCCAGCAGCCCGGGTAGTTTTAGCGGGACCTACGAGCAGTACTTC	CASSPGSFSGTYEQYF